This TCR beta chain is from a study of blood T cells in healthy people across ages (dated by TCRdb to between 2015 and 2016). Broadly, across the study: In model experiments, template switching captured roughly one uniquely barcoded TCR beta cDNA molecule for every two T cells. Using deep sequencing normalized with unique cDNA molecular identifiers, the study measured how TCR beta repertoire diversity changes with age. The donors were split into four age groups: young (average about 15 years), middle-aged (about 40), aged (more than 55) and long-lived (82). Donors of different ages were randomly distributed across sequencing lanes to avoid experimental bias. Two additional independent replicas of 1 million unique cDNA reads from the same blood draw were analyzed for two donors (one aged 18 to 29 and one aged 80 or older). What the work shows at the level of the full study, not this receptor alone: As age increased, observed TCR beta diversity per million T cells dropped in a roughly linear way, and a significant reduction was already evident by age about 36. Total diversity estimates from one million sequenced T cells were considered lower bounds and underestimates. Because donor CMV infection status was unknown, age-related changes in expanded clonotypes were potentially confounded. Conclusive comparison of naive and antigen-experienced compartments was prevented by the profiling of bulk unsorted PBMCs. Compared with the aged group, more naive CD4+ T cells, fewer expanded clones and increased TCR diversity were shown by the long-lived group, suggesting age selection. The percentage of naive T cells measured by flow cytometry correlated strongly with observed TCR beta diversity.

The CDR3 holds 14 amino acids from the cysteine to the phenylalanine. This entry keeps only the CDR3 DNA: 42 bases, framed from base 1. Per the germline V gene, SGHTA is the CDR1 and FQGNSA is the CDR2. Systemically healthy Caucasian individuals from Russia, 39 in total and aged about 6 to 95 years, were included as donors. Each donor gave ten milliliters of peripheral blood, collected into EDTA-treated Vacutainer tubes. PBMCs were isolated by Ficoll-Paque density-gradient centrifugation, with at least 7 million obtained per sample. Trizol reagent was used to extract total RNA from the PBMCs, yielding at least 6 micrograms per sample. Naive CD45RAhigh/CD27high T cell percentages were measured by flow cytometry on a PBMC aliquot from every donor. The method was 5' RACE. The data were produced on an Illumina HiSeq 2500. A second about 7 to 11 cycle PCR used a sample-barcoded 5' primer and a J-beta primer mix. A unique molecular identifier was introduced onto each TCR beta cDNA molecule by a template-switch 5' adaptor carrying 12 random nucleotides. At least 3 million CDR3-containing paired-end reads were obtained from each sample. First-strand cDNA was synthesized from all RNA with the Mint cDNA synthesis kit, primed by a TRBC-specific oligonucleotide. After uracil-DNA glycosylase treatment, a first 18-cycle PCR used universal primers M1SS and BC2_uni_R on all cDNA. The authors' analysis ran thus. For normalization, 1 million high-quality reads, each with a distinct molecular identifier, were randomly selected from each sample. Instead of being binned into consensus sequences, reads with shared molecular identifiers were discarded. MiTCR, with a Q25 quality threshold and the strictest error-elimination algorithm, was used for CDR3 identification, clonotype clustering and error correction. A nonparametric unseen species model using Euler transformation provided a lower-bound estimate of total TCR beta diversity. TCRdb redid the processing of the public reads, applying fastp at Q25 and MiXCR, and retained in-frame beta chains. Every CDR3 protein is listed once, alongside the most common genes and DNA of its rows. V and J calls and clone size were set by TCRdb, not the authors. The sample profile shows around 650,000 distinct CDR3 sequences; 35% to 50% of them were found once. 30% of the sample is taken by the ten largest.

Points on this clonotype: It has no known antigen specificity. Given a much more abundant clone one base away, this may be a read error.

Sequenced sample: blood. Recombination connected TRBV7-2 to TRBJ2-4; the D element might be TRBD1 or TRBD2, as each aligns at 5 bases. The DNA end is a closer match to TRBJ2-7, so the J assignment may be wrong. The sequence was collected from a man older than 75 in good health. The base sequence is TGTGCCAGCAGCGAATCGGGACGAACCTACGAGCAGTACTTC. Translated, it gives CASSESGRTYEQYF.